This T cell receptor (beta chain) was obtained from a study of CD8 T cells in ankylosing spondylitis (dated 2017 in TCRdb). General notes on the study: The study profiled T cell receptor beta repertoires in healthy donors and ankylosing spondylitis patients to find disease-linked TCR variants. The full study cohort comprised approximately 23 ankylosing spondylitis patients and 85 to 120 healthy donors. Peripheral blood was sampled, and synovial fluid was additionally collected from ankylosing spondylitis patients. The research as a whole found: Some motif variants had previously been reported in the synovial fluid and blood of reactive arthritis patients, which suggests shared mechanisms of disease initiation. A CD8+ phenotype was shown by the disease-linked clones, which were found at relatively low frequencies in peripheral blood. Blood from ankylosing spondylitis patients appeared to be characterized by a TCR beta motif made up of several highly homologous amino acid variants. Significant enrichment of the disease-linked clones was reported in matched synovial fluid samples from ankylosing spondylitis patients.

As regards this clonotype: Its recognized antigen is unknown. Base qualities are not at hand, and no much larger clone is one base apart.

Per the germline V gene, MNHEY is the CDR1 and SVGEGT is the CDR2. The CDR3 contains 13 residues, cysteine and phenylalanine counted. Only CDR3 DNA is held: 39 bases, read in frame from base 1. Deletion took 8 bases off V and 3 bases off J, with a span of 12 bases between the germline ends. Instrument used: Illumina HiSeq 2500. Quantitative 5'-RACE with molecular barcodes was used to prepare TCR beta libraries. Per the source publication's procedure: To identify disease-linked TCR variants, a new computational method was used, one built on a probabilistic model of VDJ rearrangement. TCRdb itself trimmed the public reads at Q25 with fastp, ran MiXCR and retained productive beta chains. Each record represents a unique CDR3 protein, reported with the most common genes and DNA among its rows. The V and J calls here are based on TCRdb, not the publication. Within this sample are fewer than 450,000 distinct CDR3 sequences, with roughly 17% of them counted one time only. 0.85% to 1.3% of the sample is taken by the ten largest.

The source material was blood, either unsorted or a sorted T cell fraction (not recorded which). The TCR was taken from a male donor with ankylosing spondylitis. This chain joins TRBV6-2 or TRBV6-3 to TRBJ2-3; the D gene is unclear. The CDR3 reads as follows: CASWGWATDTQYF. The nucleotides are TGTGCCAGCTGGGGATGGGCGACAGATACGCAGTATTTT.